The 10 T cell receptor beta chains given below trace back to one sample, sequenced in a study of identical twins. MiXCR was run by TCRdb on the 5' RACE reads, yielding one entry per CDR3 protein. Here the sample spans 1.5 million to 2 million distinct CDR3 sequences, under 35% being singletons. Material for sequencing was cord blood. The receptors were sampled from a newborn girl in good health.

The chain is built from TRBV4-2 and TRBJ1-3; the D is unclear. CDR3 length: 15 amino acids. Trimming removed 1 base at V and 3 bases at J, with 10 bases between. Looked up from germline, CDR1 is LGHNA and CDR2 is YNFKEQ. The CDR3 sequence is CASSQASGGGNTIYF. CDR3 DNA: TGTGCCAGCAGCCAAGCGTCAGGTGGTGGAAACACCATATATTTT.

This clonotype has a count of ten or more. This chain links TRBV6-1 with TRBJ2-3; no clear D gene. Germline V gene sequence: CDR1 MNHNS, CDR2 SASEGT. V lost 0 bases and J lost 0, with 4 bases in between. CDR3 length: 14 residues. CDR3 sequence (DNA): TGTGCCAGCAGTGAAGCGGGGAGCACAGATACGCAGTATTTT. Amino acid sequence: CASSEAGSTDTQYF.

This clonotype was found a few times. V and J are TRBV7-2 and TRBJ2-1, with D uncertain. The CDR3 is made up of 14 amino acids. The V end lost 3 bases, the J end lost 5 bases, and 11 bases lay between the germline ends. Germline-derived CDR1 and CDR2 are SGHTA and FQGNSA. CDR3 protein: CASSLGGINNEQFF. In DNA, the CDR3 is TGTGCCAGCAGCTTGGGCGGAATAAACAATGAGCAGTTCTTC.

The gene calls are TRBV2 and TRBJ2-7; 7 bases are shared with TRBD2. The CDR3 has 16 amino acids. Losses at the gene ends were 3 bases for V and 1 base for J; bases not matched to a gene: 9. Germline V CDR1 and CDR2: SNHLY, FYNNEI. The CDR3 DNA reads TGTGCCAGCAGTGATCCTGAACTAGCGCGATCCTACGAGCAGTACTTC. Translation: CASSDPELARSYEQYF.

The chain has TRBV3-1 and TRBJ1-2; 9 nucleotides match TRBD1. Germline CDR1 is LGHDT and CDR2 is YNNKEL (reference sequence). J gave up 3 bases and V 6 bases, and 5 bases lay outside the gene matches. This CDR3 spans 14 amino acids. CDR3 amino acids: CASRQRDRDYGYTF. The CDR3 coding sequence is TGTGCCAGCAGACAGCGGGACAGGGACTATGGCTACACCTTC.

The chain couples TRBV12-3 or TRBV12-4 to TRBJ2-7, with TRBD2 matching over 8 bases. V was clipped by 8 bases and J by 7 bases; unmatched bases: 7. The CDR3 totals 12 residues. The CDR3 region is CASGGGFREQYF. For the CDR3, the DNA is TGTGCCAGCGGCGGGGGGTTTCGGGAGCAGTACTTC.

The sample holds a few counts of this clonotype. The chain couples TRBV24-1 to TRBJ2-1; 7 bases are shared with TRBD2. Germline CDR1 is KGHDR and CDR2 is SFDVKD. V shed 6 bases and J 6 bases; nucleotides not matched to a gene: 13. The CDR3 has 16 amino acids. CDR3 amino acids: CATSPRWGRGSNEQFF. The CDR3, as DNA: TGTGCCACCAGTCCTCGGTGGGGGAGGGGTTCCAATGAGCAGTTCTTC.

This sequence joins TRBV6-1 and TRBJ2-3, with a weak D call TRBD2 (5 bases). Trimming shortened V by 6 bases and J by 0 bases, and 19 bases separated the two germline ends. The germline V gene encodes CDR1 MNHNS and CDR2 SASEGT. The CDR3 runs to 17 residues. The DNA for the CDR3 is TGTGCCAGCAGCTTCCAAGCGGCTCGAGTTAGCACAGATACGCAGTATTTT. Translation: CASSFQAARVSTDTQYF.

The genes are TRBV10-3 and TRBJ2-1, with a possible D match to TRBD2 (6 bases). The CDR3 is 15 amino acids. The V and J ends lost 4 bases and 0 bases respectively, with 10 bases between them. Germline CDR1 ENHRY, CDR2 SYGVKD. CDR3 protein: CAISAGTVSYNEQFF. The CDR3 DNA reads TGTGCCATCAGTGCCGGGACTGTCTCCTACAATGAGCAGTTCTTC.

J is TRBJ1-2 and V is TRBV20-1; D unresolved. Trimming took 1 base from V and 3 from J, leaving 6 bases between them. Germline V gene data show CDR1 as DFQATT and CDR2 as SNEGSKA (reference sequence). This CDR3 has 12 residues. CDR3 sequence: CSARAQHYGYTF. In DNA, the CDR3 is TGCAGTGCTAGAGCCCAACACTATGGCTACACCTTC.